The clone carrying this T cell receptor beta chain was recorded only once. Antigen unknown. The data are from a study of a mutant IDH1 vaccine in newly diagnosed glioma. Study details: The timing of visit V12 was week 35, and that of visit V13 was week 47.

Repertoires were generated with immunoSEQ multiplex PCR, while TCRdb's copy carries only in-frame clones and drops some. The sample has 60,000 to 65,000 clones; 81% are singletons. This CDR3 has 16 amino acids. V was pared by 3 bases and J by 1 base, with 16 bases between. The V gene's germline CDR1 is KGHSH and CDR2 LQKENI. Described time point: week 35, safety follow-up. Every vaccine dose comprised 300 ug of mutant IDH1 20-mer peptide plus topical imiquimod. This chain uses TRBV18 with TRBJ2-7, with D possibly being TRBD1 or TRBD2 (7 bases each). Sample: PBMCs, taken from a glioma patient whose treatment included an IDH1 peptide vaccine. The receptor comes from a man aged 40-55 years with glioma. The CDR3 reads CASSPPIRGGSYEQYF. In DNA, the CDR3 is TGTGCCAGCTCACCTCCTATCAGGGGGGGGTCCTACGAGCAGTACTTC.